These 27 T cell receptor beta chains were all obtained from the same sample, sequenced in a study of cytomegalovirus exposure and HLA in healthy donors. TCRdb's copy holds only in-frame clones and misses some; the assay was immunoSEQ multiplex PCR. Of some 140,000 clones in the sample, around 85% were seen once. Sample: PBMCs. The origin of the receptors is a man aged 18 to 30 in good health and CMV-seronegative.

The V and J genes are TRBV6-5 and TRBJ2-1; possible D gene TRBD2, 5 bases. Trimming cost V 5 bases and J 4 bases, with 12 bases left between them. The CDR3 consists of 14 residues. The V gene's germline CDR1 is MNHEY and CDR2 SVGAGI. The CDR3 sequence is CASSPSRVYNEQFF. In nucleotides, the CDR3 is TGTGCCAGCAGTCCTAGCCGGGTATACAATGAGCAGTTCTTC.

The chain's CDR3 is CASSSKNRVWETQYF. CDR3 in DNA: TGTGCCAGCAGCTCAAAGAACAGGGTTTGGGAGACCCAGTACTTC. The gene calls are TRBV7-9 and TRBJ2-5; TRBD1 is a possible D gene (6 bases). CDR3 length equals 15 residues. CDR1 SEHNR and CDR2 FQNEAQ come from the germline V gene (reference sequence). Trimming stripped 4 bases from V and 5 bases from J, with 17 bases between.

The rearrangement uses TRBV11-2 and TRBJ1-6, with 12 bases lining up with TRBD1. This CDR3 comprises 14 residues. The junction had 5 bases not matched to a gene; V was cut back by 7 bases and J by 10 bases. The germline V gene has CDR1 SGHAT and CDR2 FQNNGV. For the CDR3, the DNA is TGTGCCAGCACCTGGGACAGGGGGCAGTCACCCCTCCACTTT. Translation gives CASTWDRGQSPLHF. The full variable domain, in which reference TRBV11-2 and TRBJ1-6 provide the parts outside the CDR3, is EAGVAQSPRYKIIEKRQSVAFWCNPISGHATLYWYQQILGQGPKLLIQFQNNGVVDDSQLPKDRFSAERLKGVDSTLKIQPAKLEDSAVYLCASTWDRGQSPLHFGNGTRLTVT.

This clone came up a few times. V usage is TRBV6-6 and J usage is TRBJ1-1; TRBD1 might be the D (6 bases). The CDR3 is made up of 13 amino acids. CDR1 is MNHNY, CDR2 SVGAGI, per germline (reference sequence). Deletions cut 10 bases from V and 1 base from J, with 13 bases between. Here the CDR3 DNA reads TGTGCCACCGGGGACACCAAGAACACTGAAGCTTTCTTT. This gives the protein CATGDTKNTEAFF.

The table lists this clone with a count of one. This sequence joins TRBV28 and TRBJ1-2; D uncertain. Germline V gene sequence: CDR1 MDHEN, CDR2 SYDVKM. V was cut by 6 bases and J by 2 bases, with 7 bases left in between. This CDR3 contains 12 residues. CDR3 DNA sequence: TGTGCCAGCAGCATTCAGAACTATGGCTACACCTTC. Amino acids: CASSIQNYGYTF.

The genes are TRBV2 and TRBJ2-7; no reliable D call. The CDR3 sequence is 14 residues long. Trimming shortened V by 6 bases and J by 5 bases, and 17 bases separated the two germline ends. Germline assignment: CDR1 SNHLY and CDR2 FYNNEI. CDR3: CASRAHDLGDEQYF. The DNA for the CDR3 is TGTGCCAGCAGAGCACATGATCTAGGTGACGAGCAGTACTTC. The full variable domain, in which reference TRBV2 and TRBJ2-7 provide the parts outside the CDR3, is EPEVTQTPSHQVTQMGQEVILRCVPISNHLYFYWYRQILGQKVEFLVSFYNNEISEKSEIFDDQFSVERPDGSNFTLKIRSTKLEDSAMYFCASRAHDLGDEQYFGPGTRLTVT.

This clone has a count of ten or more. The chain links TRBV5-1 to TRBJ2-7, with D tentatively TRBD1 (6 bases). The CDR3 covers 16 residues. V was shortened by 4 bases and J by 4 bases, with 21 bases between the two germline ends. Germline-derived CDR1 and CDR2 are SGHRS and YFSETQ. The CDR3 coding sequence is TGCGCCAGCAGCCCGACAGGCGGCAATGGGAAATACGAGCAGTACTTC. It yields the protein CASSPTGGNGKYEQYF.

The chain recombines TRBV6-1 with TRBJ1-3, with 9 bases lining up with TRBD1. Germline trimming cut 5 bases from V and 3 bases from J; bases unmatched to any gene: 5. Germline V gene data show CDR1 as MNHNS and CDR2 as SASEGT. There are 15 residues in the CDR3. Written as DNA, the CDR3 is TGTGCCAGCAGTATACAGGGGGCGTATGGAAACACCATATATTTT. Translation: CASSIQGAYGNTIYF.

This clone was found a few times. V is TRBV7-2 and J is TRBJ2-5; 8 bases agree with TRBD1. V trimming: 5 bases; J trimming: 5 bases; junction bases outside the gene matches: 4. The CDR3 has 13 residues. Germline CDR1 and CDR2: SGHTA and FQGNSA. CDR3 amino acids: CASSQGAGETQYF. The CDR3 DNA reads as TGTGCCAGCAGCCAGGGGGCTGGGGAGACCCAGTACTTC.

A single count supports this clone. This CDR3 reads CASSEASRRGHQPQHF. CDR3 coding DNA: TGTGCCAGCAGTGAAGCGTCCCGCAGGGGACATCAGCCCCAGCATTTT. The genes are TRBV6-1 and TRBJ1-5, with D maybe TRBD1 (6 bases). Germline V lookup: CDR1 MNHNS, CDR2 SASEGT. The CDR3 runs to 16 residues. V lost 0 bases to trimming and J lost 5 bases, with 14 bases between them.

The J gene is TRBJ1-1, the V gene TRBV6-4; D is unresolved. The germline V gene encodes CDR1 MRHNA and CDR2 SNTAGT. Trimming took 3 bases from V and 3 from J, leaving 8 bases between them. This CDR3 has 13 amino acids. The CDR3 spells CASSENTHTEAFF. CDR3 DNA: TGTGCCAGCAGTGAGAACACGCACACTGAAGCTTTCTTT.

The chain employs TRBV4-1 and TRBJ2-7, with 7 bases matching TRBD2. V shed 2 bases and J 7 bases; nucleotides not matched to a gene: 8. Germline V gene data show CDR1 as MGHRA and CDR2 as YSYEKL. CDR3 length: 14 residues. In DNA form, the CDR3 reads TGCGCCAGCAGCCAATGGCCATGGGGAGGGGAGCAGTACTTC. It is translated as CASSQWPWGGEQYF.

This chain connects TRBV30 to TRBJ2-7; TRBD1 aligns across 7 bases. The CDR3 has 13 residues. V lost 6 bases to trimming and J lost 1 base; unmatched junction nucleotides: 6. Germline loops: CDR1 GTSNPN, CDR2 SVGIG (reference sequence). The CDR3 nucleotides are TGTGCCTGCTCGGGACAGCCATCCTACGAGCAGTACTTC. Translated: CACSGQPSYEQYF. Together with reference TRBV30 and TRBJ2-7, the CDR3 gives the full variable domain: SQTIHQWPATLVQPVGSPLSLECTVEGTSNPNLYWYRQAAGRGLQLLFYSVGIGQISSEVPQNLSASRPQDRQFILSSKKLLLSDSGFYLCACSGQPSYEQYFGPGTRLTVT.

The rearrangement joins TRBV6-4 to TRBJ1-5; no definite D call. The CDR3 sequence is 18 residues long. V lost 0 bases, J lost 5 bases, and 20 bases lay in between. Germline V CDR1 and CDR2: MRHNA, SNTAGT. CDR3 sequence reads: CASSDSGRAEVSDQPQHF. CDR3 sequence (DNA): TGTGCCAGCAGTGACTCGGGGAGGGCTGAAGTTTCCGATCAGCCCCAGCATTTT.

V and J are TRBV5-6 and TRBJ1-2; D might be TRBD1 (6 bases). The CDR3 extends over 12 amino acids. Per germline, CDR1 SGHDT and CDR2 YYEEEE. V dropped 5 bases and J dropped 7 bases, with 12 bases sitting between them. The CDR3 spells CASRGTPVGYTF. For the CDR3, the DNA is TGTGCCAGCAGGGGGACACCCGTTGGCTACACCTTC.

The genes are TRBV5-1 and TRBJ2-2; D is possibly TRBD2 (6 bases). This CDR3 contains 17 residues. Germline CDR1 and CDR2: SGHRS and YFSETQ. The ends were cut back, 4 bases at V and 5 bases at J, with 21 bases in the middle. The CDR3 reads CASSHGALAHSTGELFF. DNA for the CDR3: TGCGCCAGCAGCCATGGCGCACTAGCTCACAGTACCGGGGAGCTGTTTTTT.

The chain combines TRBV5-1 with TRBJ1-2; D ambiguous. V lost 4 bases and J 8 bases, leaving 21 bases between the germline ends. The length of the CDR3 is 15 residues. Germline V gives CDR1 SGHRS, CDR2 YFSETQ. The CDR3 DNA sequence: TGCGCCAGCAGCCTCGGTCCAGGTTGGGAGGGCGGCTACACCTTC. It is translated as CASSLGPGWEGGYTF.

The chain links TRBV18 to TRBJ1-2; 8 bases map to TRBD1. The CDR3 loop spans 12 amino acids. The V gene's germline CDR1 is KGHSH and CDR2 LQKENI. V dropped 6 bases and J dropped 12; count of bases not matched to a gene: 9. CDR3 DNA sequence: TGTGCCAGCTCCCCCGGACAGGGAGAGAACACCTTC. Translating it yields CASSPGQGENTF.

This chain joins TRBV5-6 and TRBJ1-5; D call uncertain. Germline V gives CDR1 SGHDT, CDR2 YYEEEE. V was shortened by 2 bases and J by 3 bases, with 9 bases between the two germline ends. This CDR3 is built from 14 residues. This CDR3 is CASSLSGPNQPQHF. DNA of the CDR3: TGTGCCAGCAGCTTATCAGGTCCCAATCAGCCCCAGCATTTT.

The rearrangement links TRBV30 to TRBJ1-5, with 9 bases that match TRBD1. V lost 5 bases, J lost 4 bases, and 6 bases stayed unmatched. CDR3 size: 14 residues. CDR1 is GTSNPN and CDR2 is SVGIG in the germline V gene (reference sequence). The DNA for the CDR3 is TGTGCCTGGCAAACCGGGACAGGGAATCAGCCCCAGCATTTT. Amino acids: CAWQTGTGNQPQHF.

The J gene is TRBJ1-1, the V gene TRBV19, with TRBD1 matching 7 bases. The CDR3 has 14 residues. Germline V gives CDR1 LNHDA, CDR2 SQIVND (reference sequence). Trimming cost V 5 bases and J 11 bases; bases outside gene matches: 14. CDR3 residues: CASSLRDSGSFAFF. CDR3 nucleotide sequence: TGTGCCAGTAGTCTCCGGGACAGCGGGTCTTTCGCTTTCTTT.

V and J are TRBV10-3 and TRBJ1-1; no definite D call. Trimming took off 5 bases at V and 0 bases at J, with 7 bases between the two ends. This CDR3 has 13 residues. Germline loops: CDR1 ENHRY, CDR2 SYGVKD. This CDR3 reads CAISPVLNTEAFF. Written as DNA, the CDR3 is TGTGCCATCAGTCCGGTGCTGAACACTGAAGCTTTCTTT.

This chain links TRBV19 with TRBJ2-7, with D maybe TRBD2 (6 bases). This CDR3 region has 12 residues. Germline CDR1 LNHDA, CDR2 SQIVND (reference sequence). Trimming took off 10 bases at V and 2 bases at J, with 12 bases between the two ends. The CDR3 region is CATRDSTYEQYF. DNA of the CDR3: TGTGCCACACGGGACTCGACCTACGAGCAGTACTTC.

The chain uses TRBV10-3 and TRBJ2-1; D is ambiguous. The CDR3 is 12 residues long. The V end lost 0 bases, the J end lost 13 bases, and 10 bases lay between the germline ends. Germline CDR1 is ENHRY and CDR2 is SYGVKD. CDR3 nucleotide sequence: TGTGCCATCAGTGAGTCCTATTTCCTACAGTTCTTC. The encoded protein is CAISESYFLQFF.

The chain has TRBV13 and TRBJ2-7; 9 nucleotides match TRBD1. The V gene end was trimmed by 3 bases and the J gene end by 5 bases; junction bases not matched to a gene: 11. Germline V lookup: CDR1 PRHDT, CDR2 FYEKMQ (reference sequence). The CDR3 spans 16 residues. The CDR3: CASSLSWGQGGNEQYF. The DNA for the CDR3 is TGTGCCAGCAGCTTGAGTTGGGGACAGGGTGGCAACGAGCAGTACTTC.

This clone was counted once. This chain joins TRBV5-1 and TRBJ2-3; TRBD1 aligns across 8 bases. CDR1 and CDR2 (germline): SGHRS, YFSETQ. This CDR3 has 16 residues. Germline trimming cut 0 bases from V and 2 bases from J; bases unmatched to any gene: 5. This CDR3 is CASSLEGTGTTDTQYF. CDR3 DNA: TGCGCCAGCAGCTTGGAAGGGACAGGAACCACAGATACGCAGTATTTT.

The chain carries TRBV6-1 and TRBJ1-5; D uncertain. In germline, CDR1 is MNHNS, CDR2 SASEGT. The CDR3 extends over 16 amino acids. V lost 4 bases, J lost 4 bases, and 17 bases lay in between. CDR3 in DNA: TGTGCCAGCAGTGCCCTAGACGTGGGTTTGAATCAGCCCCAGCATTTT. It encodes CASSALDVGLNQPQHF.